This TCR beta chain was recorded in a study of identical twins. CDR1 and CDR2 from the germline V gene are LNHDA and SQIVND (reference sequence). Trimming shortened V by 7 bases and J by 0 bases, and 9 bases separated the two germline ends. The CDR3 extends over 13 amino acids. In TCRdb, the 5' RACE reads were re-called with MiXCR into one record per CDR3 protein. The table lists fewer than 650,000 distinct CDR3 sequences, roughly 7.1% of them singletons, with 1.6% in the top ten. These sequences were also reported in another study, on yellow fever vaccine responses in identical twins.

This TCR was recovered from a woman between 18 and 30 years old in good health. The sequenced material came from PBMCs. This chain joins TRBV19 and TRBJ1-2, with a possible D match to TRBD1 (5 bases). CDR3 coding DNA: TGTGCCAGTAACCGGGGCTCTAACTATGGCTACACCTTC. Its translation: CASNRGSNYGYTF.